These T cell receptor beta chains were read from a single sample in a study of blood T cell repertoires in COVID-19. The repertoire was sequenced with immunoSEQ multiplex PCR; TCRdb's copy has only in-frame clones and lacks some. Seen here are roughly 260,000 clones, around nine tenths observed once, and the top ten hold around 9.5%. Sequencing input: peripheral blood. The receptors were sampled from a man aged 40-50 years who had recovered from COVID-19. Both conserved end residues are part of each CDR3. The D gene is left open where the match is weak. Size is stated for part of the rows, as once, few or many counts, or as a class when the clone is expanded.

>TRBJ1-4|TRBV5-1|TRBD1|.
CASNLQGQGNEKLFF
TGCGCCAGTAACCTACAGGGACAGGGGAATGAAAAACTGTTTTTT
>TRBJ1-1|TRBV18|TRBD1|few
CASSPLPDRVQEAFF
TGTGCCAGCTCACCATTACCAGACAGGGTCCAAGAAGCTTTCTTT
>TRBJ1-1|TRBV12-3/TRBV12-4|TRBD1|.
CASSLGQGARAFF
TGTGCCAGCAGTTTAGGACAGGGGGCACGAGCTTTCTTT
>TRBJ2-2|TRBV2|TRBD2|.
CASSDLAGNTGELFF
TGTGCCAGCAGTGACCTAGCGGGAAACACCGGGGAGCTGTTTTTT
>TRBJ1-1|TRBV9|TRBD1|.
CASSGTGAEAFF
TGTGCCAGCAGCGGGACAGGGGCTGAAGCTTTCTTT
>TRBJ1-1|TRBV18|.|.
CASSPDFTFRHTEAFF
TGTGCCAGCTCACCAGATTTTACTTTCAGGCACACTGAAGCTTTCTTT
>TRBJ2-7|TRBV6-6|.|few
CAVQFASSSYEQYF
TGTGCCGTCCAATTCGCTTCCAGTTCCTACGAGCAGTACTTC
>TRBJ2-3|TRBV29-1|.|.
CSVGRFTDTQYF
TGCAGCGTTGGCAGGTTCACAGATACGCAGTATTTT
>TRBJ2-7|TRBV7-2|.|.
CASSLASSYEQYF
TGTGCCAGCAGCTTAGCGAGTTCCTACGAGCAGTACTTC
>TRBJ1-4|TRBV6-5|.|.
CASSYSHSTNEKLFF
TGTGCCAGCAGTTACTCGCATAGTACTAATGAAAAACTGTTTTTT